This TCR beta chain was sequenced in a study of cytomegalovirus exposure and HLA in healthy donors. V was clipped by 2 bases and J by 4 bases; unmatched bases: 8. This CDR3 region has 16 residues. Germline CDR1 is MNHEY and CDR2 is SVGAGI. PCR employed 60 Vbeta and 13 Jbeta primers. Assay used: immunoSEQ multiplex PCR; TCRdb lists only in-frame clones, some missing. The table lists around 91,000 clones, approximately 78% of them singletons. The sequenced sample was PBMCs. The chain combines TRBV6-5 with TRBJ1-2; TRBD1 matches 9 bases. This sequence originates from a male donor in good health and CMV-seropositive. The DNA of the CDR3 is TGTGCCAGCAGTTACGCACAGGGGGCGGAAGGCTATGGCTACACCTTC. Its protein product is CASSYAQGAEGYGYTF.